This TCR beta chain was recovered during a study of spatial heterogeneity in lung cancer. Time point given: sample taken at primary tumor resection. Sequencing was performed on whole RNA extracted from tumor and nontumor lung tissue, or from frozen PBMC, and the material was left unsorted. Using its own MiXCR run on the 5' RACE reads, TCRdb lists one record per CDR3 protein. The sample shows tens of thousands of distinct CDR3 sequences, approximately 12% of them seen only once. There are a few counts of this clonotype. This CDR3 spans 15 amino acids. Looked up from germline, CDR1 is ENHRY and CDR2 is SYGVKD. V was clipped by 6 bases and J by 5 bases; unmatched bases: 9.

This specimen consisted of PBMCs, obtained at surgery. The receptor was derived from a male donor with early-stage non-small cell lung cancer. This chain links TRBV10-3 with TRBJ1-2; 10 bases agree with TRBD1. The CDR3 DNA sequence: TGTGCCATCAGACCAGGGACAGGGGTTACTTATGGCTACACCTTC. This encodes CAIRPGTGVTYGYTF.